This T cell receptor (beta chain) was captured by sequencing in a study of cytomegalovirus exposure and HLA in healthy donors. Regarding the study as a whole: A later analysis appeared to link common viral pathogens to several of the most significant clusters.

Turning to this clone: The antigen is not known.

The PCR employed 60 Vbeta primers together with 13 Jbeta primers. Profiling relied on immunoSEQ multiplex PCR, and the TCRdb table lists in-frame clones only, not all of them. The profile covers 150,000 to 200,000 clones, with over 75% appearing a single time and more than 1.1% taken by the ten largest. The CDR3 is made up of 14 amino acids. Germline trimming cut 4 bases from V and 4 bases from J; bases unmatched to any gene: 4. Germline V lookup: CDR1 SGDLS, CDR2 YYNGEE. This clonotype was obtained from a woman aged 30 to 39 in good health and CMV-seronegative. The chain is built from TRBV9 and TRBJ2-7, with 11 bases aligning to TRBD2. Sequenced material: PBMCs. For the CDR3, the DNA is TGTGCCAGCAGCTCTGGACTAGCGGGTTACGAGCAGTACTTC. This encodes CASSSGLAGYEQYF.